The 26 T cell receptor beta chains below were found in one sample sequenced in a study of T cells expressing NK-cell markers. One entry per CDR3 protein, without DNA, is what TCRdb gives after re-calling the 5' RACE reads. This sample's clone table lists fewer than 300,000 distinct CDR3 sequences. The sample was blood T cells: a sorted CD56 or NKG2C T cell subset, CD4+ or CD8+ T cells, or bulk PBMC T cells (not recorded which). The receptors were gathered from a woman aged 18 to 75 in good health.

This chain connects TRBV20-1 to TRBJ2-3; TCRdb indicates TRBD1, and absent DNA this call remains unverified. The CDR3 loop spans 12 amino acids. The germline CDR1 and CDR2 sequences are DFQATT and SNEGSKA (reference sequence). The CDR3 loop is CSARSTAGTQYF.

This chain joins TRBV2 and TRBJ2-1. CDR3 size: 15 residues. CDR1 is SNHLY, CDR2 FYNNEI, per germline. The CDR3 sequence: CASSDGSRSYNEQFF.

This chain uses TRBV20-1 with TRBJ2-3; with no DNA, the TCRdb D assignment of TRBD2 cannot be verified. Germline CDR1 and CDR2: DFQATT and SNEGSKA (reference sequence). The CDR3 is 17 amino acids. CDR3 loop: CSAMLLAGGPGTDTQYF.

The chain recombines TRBV5-1 with TRBJ2-3; TCRdb gives TRBD1 as the D gene, but with no DNA this cannot be confirmed. This CDR3 is built from 15 residues. Germline V gene data show CDR1 as SGHRS and CDR2 as YFSETQ. This CDR3 is CASSFQGVGADTQYF.

The chain employs TRBV20-1 and TRBJ2-4; TCRdb returns TRBD2, unconfirmable since there is no DNA. The CDR3 covers 17 residues. Germline-derived CDR1 and CDR2 are DFQATT and SNEGSKA (reference sequence). The CDR3 reads CSANRLGTSGTKNIQYF.

The chain recombines TRBV5-1 with TRBJ2-1; TCRdb calls TRBD2, which cannot be checked without DNA. This CDR3 contains 15 residues. In germline, CDR1 is SGHRS, CDR2 YFSETQ. The CDR3 region is CASSLPLQGRNEQFF.

The chain combines TRBV29-1 with TRBJ1-1; the D call from TCRdb, TRBD1, cannot be confirmed without DNA. Germline V gives CDR1 SQVTM, CDR2 ANQGSEA. This CDR3 spans 13 amino acids. The CDR3: CSVQLQGNTEAFF.

The chain employs TRBV4-3 and TRBJ1-4. Germline CDR1 LGHNA, CDR2 YSLEER. This CDR3 is built from 14 residues. CDR3 loop: CASGEGTTNEKLFF.

This chain links TRBV7-2 with TRBJ2-3; the TCRdb D gene call, TRBD2, has no DNA to confirm it. The germline CDR1 and CDR2 sequences are SGHTA and FQGNSA. The CDR3 length is 13 residues. The CDR3: CASSFGGGDTQYF. Based on the CDR3 plus reference TRBV7-2 and TRBJ2-3, the full variable domain is GAGVSQSPSNKVTEKGKDVELRCDPISGHTALYWYRQSLGQGLEFLIYFQGNSAPDKSGLPSDRFSAERTGGSVSTLTIQRTQQEDSAVYLCASSFGGGDTQYFGPGTRLTVL.

V is TRBV7-9 and J is TRBJ1-2; TCRdb outputs TRBD1, but without DNA this stays unchecked. CDR1 SEHNR and CDR2 FQNEAQ come from the germline V gene (reference sequence). The CDR3 length is 13 residues. Here the CDR3 reads CASSLGRQGDYTF.

The rearrangement joins TRBV7-8 to TRBJ2-1; absent DNA, TCRdb's TRBD1 call cannot be checked. The CDR3 is 16 residues long. Germline values: CDR1 SGHVS, CDR2 FQNEAQ. The CDR3 loop is CASRGGRWGVENEQFF.

The chain has TRBV4-3 and TRBJ2-2; the D gene TCRdb calls, TRBD2, cannot be checked with no DNA. Germline loops: CDR1 LGHNA, CDR2 YSLEER. The CDR3 is 19 residues long. CDR3 protein: CASSQGRVLGSGVTGELFF.

The rearrangement uses TRBV6-2 or TRBV6-3 and TRBJ1-4. CDR1 and CDR2 (germline): MNHEY, SVGEGT. This CDR3 has 11 amino acids. CDR3 residues: CASSYIGQLFF.

The chain recombines TRBV7-2 with TRBJ2-5. Germline V gene lookup returns CDR1 SGHTA and CDR2 FQGNSA. This CDR3 spans 15 amino acids. CDR3 loop: CASRPSGRFQETQYF.

This sequence joins TRBV19 and TRBJ2-2. Germline CDR1 reads LNHDA; CDR2 reads SQIVND (reference sequence). The CDR3 totals 14 residues. The CDR3 protein is CASKSASATGELFF.

J is TRBJ2-3 and V is TRBV2. CDR1 is SNHLY, CDR2 FYNNEI, per germline. The CDR3 sequence is 13 residues long. CDR3 amino acids: CASKAESTDTQYF. Complete variable domain (other parts from reference TRBV2 and TRBJ2-3): EPEVTQTPSHQVTQMGQEVILRCVPISNHLYFYWYRQILGQKVEFLVSFYNNEISEKSEIFDDQFSVERPDGSNFTLKIRSTKLEDSAMYFCASKAESTDTQYFGPGTRLTVL.

The gene calls are TRBV19 and TRBJ1-2; TCRdb indicates TRBD1, and absent DNA this call remains unverified. This CDR3 contains 14 residues. Germline lookup yields CDR1 LNHDA and CDR2 SQIVND (reference sequence). Here the CDR3 reads CASIANRDRGGYTF.

This CDR3 reads CATRTRWGQEQFF. The gene calls are TRBV24-1 and TRBJ2-1; the D call of TRBD1 rests on TCRdb alone, since no DNA is present to check it. The CDR3 length is 13 residues. Germline V gene data show CDR1 as KGHDR and CDR2 as SFDVKD.

The V and J genes are TRBV7-9 and TRBJ1-1. CDR1 is SEHNR, CDR2 FQNEAQ, per germline (reference sequence). The CDR3 runs 14 residues. The CDR3 spells CASSLARPNTEAFF.

V is TRBV12-3 or TRBV12-4 and J is TRBJ1-6; TCRdb picks TRBD1, but there is no DNA to check that call. CDR3 length: 15 residues. CDR3 in amino acids: CASSPGPSNNSPLHF.

The gene calls are TRBV7-2 and TRBJ2-3; TCRdb indicates TRBD1, and absent DNA this call remains unverified. Germline V gives CDR1 SGHTA, CDR2 FQGNSA. This CDR3 has 15 residues. The CDR3 here is CASSFPGLAKDTQYF.

The chain joins TRBV20-1 to TRBJ2-5; TCRdb's D gene call, TRBD1, goes unchecked for lack of DNA. CDR1 is DFQATT and CDR2 is SNEGSKA in the germline V gene (reference sequence). The CDR3 loop spans 11 amino acids. The CDR3 here is CSATARETQYF.

V is TRBV12-3 or TRBV12-4 and J is TRBJ2-1. This CDR3 has 15 amino acids. The CDR3 reads CASSFRQFSYNEQFF.

This chain connects TRBV12-3 or TRBV12-4 to TRBJ1-1; TCRdb picks TRBD1, but there is no DNA to check that call. The CDR3 sequence is 14 residues long. The CDR3 reads CASTPTGRVTEAFF.

This chain connects TRBV11-1 to TRBJ2-1. CDR3 size: 14 residues. From germline, CDR1 is SGHAT and CDR2 FQDESV (reference sequence). The chain's CDR3 is CASSLGLADNEQFF.

The genes are TRBV29-1 and TRBJ2-3; the D gene TCRdb calls, TRBD1, cannot be checked with no DNA. This CDR3 comprises 14 residues. Germline CDR1 and CDR2: SQVTM and ANQGSEA. The CDR3 sequence: CSARRGTGTDTQYF.